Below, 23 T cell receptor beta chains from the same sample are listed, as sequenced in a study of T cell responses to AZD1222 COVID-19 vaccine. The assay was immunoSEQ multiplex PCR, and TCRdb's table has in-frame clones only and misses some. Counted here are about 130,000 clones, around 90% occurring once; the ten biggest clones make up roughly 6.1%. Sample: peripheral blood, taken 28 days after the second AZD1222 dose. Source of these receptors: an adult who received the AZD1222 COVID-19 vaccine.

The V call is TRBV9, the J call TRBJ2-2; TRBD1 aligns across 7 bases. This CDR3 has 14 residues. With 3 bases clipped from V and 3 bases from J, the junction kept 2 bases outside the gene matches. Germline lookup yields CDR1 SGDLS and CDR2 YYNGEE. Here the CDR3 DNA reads TGTGCCAGCAGCGCGACAGGGCACACCGGGGAGCTGTTTTTT. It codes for CASSATGHTGELFF.

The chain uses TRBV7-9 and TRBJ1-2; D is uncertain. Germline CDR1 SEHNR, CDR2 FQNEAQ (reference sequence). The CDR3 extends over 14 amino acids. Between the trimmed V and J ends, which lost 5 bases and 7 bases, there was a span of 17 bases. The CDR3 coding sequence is TGTGCCAGCAGCCCATCAGGACGGTTCACTGGCTACACCTTC. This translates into CASSPSGRFTGYTF. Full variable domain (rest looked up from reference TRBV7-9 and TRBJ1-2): DTGVSQNPRHKITKRGQNVTFRCDPISEHNRLYWYRQTLGQGPEFLTYFQNEAQLEKSRLLSDRFSAERPKGSFSTLEIQRTEQGDSAMYLCASSPSGRFTGYTFGSGTRLTVV.

The chain's CDR3 is CASSVAVNRGLGEQYF. The CDR3 region has the DNA TGTGCCAGCAGCGTGGCCGTGAACAGGGGGCTAGGCGAGCAGTACTTC. The rearrangement uses TRBV9 and TRBJ2-7; 9 bases match TRBD1. The trim removed 2 bases at V and 6 bases at J, leaving 12 bases unmatched. Per germline, CDR1 SGDLS and CDR2 YYNGEE. This CDR3 contains 16 residues.

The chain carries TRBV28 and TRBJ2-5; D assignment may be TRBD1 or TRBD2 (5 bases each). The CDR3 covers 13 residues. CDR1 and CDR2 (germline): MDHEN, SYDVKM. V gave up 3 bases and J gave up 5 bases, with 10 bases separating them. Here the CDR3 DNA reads TGTGCCAGCAGTTTGGGGGTCTGGGAGACCCAGTACTTC. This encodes CASSLGVWETQYF.

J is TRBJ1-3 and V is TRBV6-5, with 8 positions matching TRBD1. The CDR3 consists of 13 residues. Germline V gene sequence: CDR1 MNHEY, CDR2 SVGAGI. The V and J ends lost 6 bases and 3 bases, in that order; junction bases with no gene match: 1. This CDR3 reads CASRTGGGNTIYF. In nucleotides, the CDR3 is TGTGCCAGCAGAACAGGGGGTGGAAACACCATATATTTT.

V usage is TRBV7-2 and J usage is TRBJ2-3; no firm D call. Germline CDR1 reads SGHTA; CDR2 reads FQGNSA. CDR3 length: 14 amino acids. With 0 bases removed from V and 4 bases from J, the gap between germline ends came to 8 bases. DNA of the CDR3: TGTGCCAGCAGCTTAGCGTCGCGAGCAGATACGCAGTATTTT. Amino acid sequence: CASSLASRADTQYF. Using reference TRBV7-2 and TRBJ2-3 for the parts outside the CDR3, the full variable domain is GAGVSQSPSNKVTEKGKDVELRCDPISGHTALYWYRQSLGQGLEFLIYFQGNSAPDKSGLPSDRFSAERTGGSVSTLTIQRTQQEDSAVYLCASSLASRADTQYFGPGTRLTVL.

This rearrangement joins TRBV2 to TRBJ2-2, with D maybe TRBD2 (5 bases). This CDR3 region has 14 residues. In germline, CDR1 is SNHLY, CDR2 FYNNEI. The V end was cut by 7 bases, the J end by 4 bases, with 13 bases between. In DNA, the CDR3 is TGTGCCAGCACCGCTCGAGGGCCCACCGGGGAGCTGTTTTTT. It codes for CASTARGPTGELFF.

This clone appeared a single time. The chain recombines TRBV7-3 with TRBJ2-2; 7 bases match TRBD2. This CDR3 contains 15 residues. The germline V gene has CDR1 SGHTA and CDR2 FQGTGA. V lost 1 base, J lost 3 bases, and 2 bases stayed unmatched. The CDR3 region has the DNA TGTGCCAGCAGCTTAAGGGGGGGTCACACCGGGGAGCTGTTTTTT. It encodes CASSLRGGHTGELFF.

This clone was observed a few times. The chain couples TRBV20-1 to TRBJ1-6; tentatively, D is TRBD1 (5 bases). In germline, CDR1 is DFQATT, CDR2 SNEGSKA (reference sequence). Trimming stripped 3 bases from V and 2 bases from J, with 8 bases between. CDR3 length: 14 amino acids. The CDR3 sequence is CSASWGPYNSPLHF. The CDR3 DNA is TGCAGTGCTAGTTGGGGCCCCTATAATTCACCCCTCCACTTT.

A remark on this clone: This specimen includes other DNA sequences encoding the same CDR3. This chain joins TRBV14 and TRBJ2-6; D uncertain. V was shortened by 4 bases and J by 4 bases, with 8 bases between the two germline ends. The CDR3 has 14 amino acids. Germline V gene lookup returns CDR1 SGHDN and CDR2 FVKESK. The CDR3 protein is CASSPSSGANVLTF. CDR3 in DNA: TGTGCCAGCAGCCCCTCTTCCGGGGCCAACGTCCTGACTTTC.

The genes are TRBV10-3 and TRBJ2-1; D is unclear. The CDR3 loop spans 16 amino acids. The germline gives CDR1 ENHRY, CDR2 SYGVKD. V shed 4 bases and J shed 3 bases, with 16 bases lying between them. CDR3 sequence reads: CAISVIKAGNYNEQFF. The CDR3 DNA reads TGTGCCATCAGTGTTATTAAGGCCGGCAACTACAATGAGCAGTTCTTC.

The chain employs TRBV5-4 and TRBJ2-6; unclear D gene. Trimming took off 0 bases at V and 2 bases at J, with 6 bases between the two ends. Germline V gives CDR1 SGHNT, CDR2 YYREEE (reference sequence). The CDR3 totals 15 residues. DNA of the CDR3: TGTGCCAGCAGCTTGGCCTTAACTGGGGCCAACGTCCTGACTTTC. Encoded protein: CASSLALTGANVLTF.

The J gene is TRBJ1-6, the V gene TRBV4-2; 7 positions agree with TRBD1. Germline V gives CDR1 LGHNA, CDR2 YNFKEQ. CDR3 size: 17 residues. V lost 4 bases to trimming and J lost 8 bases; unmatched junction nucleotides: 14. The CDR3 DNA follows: TGTGCCAGCAGCCCAGCCACGGGGGAGGGGGCTGATTCACCCCTCCACTTT. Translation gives CASSPATGEGADSPLHF.

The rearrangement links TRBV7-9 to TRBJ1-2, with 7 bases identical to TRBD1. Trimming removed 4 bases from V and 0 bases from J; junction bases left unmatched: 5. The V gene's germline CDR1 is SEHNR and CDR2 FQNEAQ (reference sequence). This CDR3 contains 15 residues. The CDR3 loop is CASSSNRGTNYGYTF. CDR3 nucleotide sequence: TGTGCCAGCAGCTCTAACAGGGGAACTAACTATGGCTACACCTTC.

The CDR3 spells CASSLGIQNQKLFF. The CDR3 DNA sequence: TGTGCCAGCAGCCTAGGTATCCAGAATCAAAAACTGTTTTTT. V usage is TRBV7-6 and J usage is TRBJ1-4; no clear D. V shed 5 bases and J shed 9 bases, with 16 bases lying between them. Germline-derived CDR1 and CDR2 are SGHVS and FNYEAQ. The CDR3 contains 14 residues.

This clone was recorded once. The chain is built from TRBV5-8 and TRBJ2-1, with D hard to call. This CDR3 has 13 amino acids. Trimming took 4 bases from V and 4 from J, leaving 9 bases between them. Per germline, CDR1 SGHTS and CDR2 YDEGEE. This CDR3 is CASSHQSYNEQFF. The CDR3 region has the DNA TGTGCCAGCAGCCACCAATCGTACAATGAGCAGTTCTTC.

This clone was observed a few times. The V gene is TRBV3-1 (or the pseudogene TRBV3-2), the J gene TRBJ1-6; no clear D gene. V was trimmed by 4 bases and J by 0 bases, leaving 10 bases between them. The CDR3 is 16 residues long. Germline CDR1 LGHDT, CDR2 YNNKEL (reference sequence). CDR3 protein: CASSRKLSSYNSPLHF. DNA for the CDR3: TGTGCCAGCAGCCGAAAGTTAAGCTCCTATAATTCACCCCTCCACTTT.

In nucleotides, the CDR3 is TGCGCCAGCAGCCCCTCTAATATGGGACAGGGGAGAGGCTACACCTTC. Translating gives CASSPSNMGQGRGYTF. J is TRBJ1-2 and V is TRBV4-1, with 10 nucleotides matching TRBD1. The CDR3 covers 16 residues. J lost 8 bases, V lost 4 bases, and 13 bases had no gene match. Germline loops: CDR1 MGHRA, CDR2 YSYEKL.

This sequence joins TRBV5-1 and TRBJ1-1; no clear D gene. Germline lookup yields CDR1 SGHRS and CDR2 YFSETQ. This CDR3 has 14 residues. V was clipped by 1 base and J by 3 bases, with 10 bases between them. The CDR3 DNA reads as TGCGCCAGCAGCTTGAGGGAGGAGTACACTGAAGCTTTCTTT. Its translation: CASSLREEYTEAFF.

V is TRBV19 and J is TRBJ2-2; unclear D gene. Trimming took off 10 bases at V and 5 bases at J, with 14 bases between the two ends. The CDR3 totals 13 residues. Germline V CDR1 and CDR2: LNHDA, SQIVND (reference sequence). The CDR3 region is CAILLSGTGELFF. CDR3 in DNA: TGTGCCATCCTGCTCTCTGGAACCGGGGAGCTGTTTTTT.

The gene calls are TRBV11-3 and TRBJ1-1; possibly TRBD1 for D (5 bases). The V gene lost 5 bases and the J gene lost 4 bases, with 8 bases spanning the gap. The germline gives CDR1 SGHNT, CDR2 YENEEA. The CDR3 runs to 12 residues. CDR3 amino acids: CASSQGATEAFF. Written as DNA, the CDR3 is TGTGCCAGCAGCCAAGGGGCCACTGAAGCTTTCTTT.

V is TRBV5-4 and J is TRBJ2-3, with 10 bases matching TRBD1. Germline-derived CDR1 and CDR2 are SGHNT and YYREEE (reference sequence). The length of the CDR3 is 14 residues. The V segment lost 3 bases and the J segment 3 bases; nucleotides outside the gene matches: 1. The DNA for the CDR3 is TGTGCCAGCAGCTCGGGACAGGGGACAGATACGCAGTATTTT. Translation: CASSSGQGTDTQYF.

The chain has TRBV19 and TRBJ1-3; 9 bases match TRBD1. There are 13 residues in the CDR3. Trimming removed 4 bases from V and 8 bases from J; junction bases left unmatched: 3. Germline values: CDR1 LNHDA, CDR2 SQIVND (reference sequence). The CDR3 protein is CASSTDRGHTIYF. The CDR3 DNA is TGTGCCAGTAGTACGGACAGGGGTCACACCATATATTTT.